This TCR beta chain appears in the sequencing data of a study of cytomegalovirus exposure and HLA in healthy donors. The study, taken as a whole, reports: Subsequent analysis revealed that first-cohort TCR clusters tended to co-occur in the 90 to 150 validation repertoires. The investigators catalogued some 160 TCR beta chains as cytomegalovirus-associated.

Clones were read by immunoSEQ multiplex PCR, and TCRdb kept only the in-frame ones, dropping some. The sample holds 260,000 or so clones, over 75% seen once. To note about this clone: What it binds is unknown.

J lost 3 bases, V lost 4 bases, and 1 base had no gene match. The CDR3 runs to 14 residues. The germline gives CDR1 KGHSH, CDR2 LQKENI. The rearrangement joins TRBV18 to TRBJ2-5, with 11 bases fitting TRBD1. This clonotype originated in a woman between 18 and 29 years old in good health and CMV-seronegative. Sequenced input: PBMCs. The CDR3 protein is CASSRTGGKETQYF. Here the CDR3 DNA reads TGTGCCAGCTCACGGACAGGGGGCAAAGAGACCCAGTACTTC.